This T cell receptor (beta chain) was obtained from a study of CD8 T cell repertoires and HIV-1 epitope variants. Libraries were prepared by immunoSEQ multiplex PCR; TCRdb keeps only in-frame clonotypes and omits some of them. Of about 6,000 clones in the sample, around 66% were seen once. About this clone itself: What it recognizes is unknown.

Trimming removed 6 bases at V and 5 bases at J, with 17 bases between. Germline lookup yields CDR1 SGHAT and CDR2 FQNNGV. This CDR3 contains 15 residues. The TCR comes from a male donor with HIV. Sample: cultured CD8+ T cells derived from PBMCs. The V call is TRBV11-2, the J call TRBJ1-5; D perhaps matches TRBD1 (6 bases). Here the CDR3 reads CASSLNYREDQPQHF. Written as DNA, the CDR3 is TGTGCCAGCAGTCTCAACTACAGGGAGGATCAGCCCCAGCATTTT.